This T cell receptor (beta chain) derives from a study of T cells in Graves' hyperthyroidism and ophthalmopathy. Regions amplified from RNA transcripts were the TCR beta CDR3 regions. TCR CDR3 underwent first-round RT-PCR with the HTBI primer set. TCRdb called the multiplex PCR reads again in MiXCR, with one record for every CDR3 protein. This table has approximately 48,000 distinct CDR3 sequences, around 48% appearing once. CDR1 and CDR2 from the germline V gene are DFQATT and SNEGSKA (reference sequence). The V end lost 3 bases, the J end lost 4 bases, and 10 bases lay between the germline ends. The CDR3 sequence is 14 residues long. Clinical symptoms, serum thyroxine, TRAb, thyroid ultrasound and orbital computed tomography established diagnosis.

Input material: peripheral blood or thyroid tissue (not recorded which). The chain links TRBV20-1 to TRBJ2-6, with no clear D. The sequence was collected from a woman aged 50 to 65 with Graves' hyperthyroidism. CDR3 sequence: CSASGRTGANVLTF. The CDR3 DNA reads as TGCAGTGCTAGCGGACGGACCGGGGCCAACGTCCTGACTTTC.